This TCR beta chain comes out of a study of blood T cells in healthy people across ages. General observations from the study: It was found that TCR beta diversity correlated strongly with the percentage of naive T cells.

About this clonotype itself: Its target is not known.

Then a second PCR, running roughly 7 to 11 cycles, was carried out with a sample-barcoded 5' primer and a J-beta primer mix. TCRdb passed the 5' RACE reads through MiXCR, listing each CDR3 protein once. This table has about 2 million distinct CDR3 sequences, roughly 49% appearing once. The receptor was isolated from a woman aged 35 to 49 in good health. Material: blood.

The CDR3 region is CASSGTGARNQPQHF. Written as DNA, the CDR3 is TGTGCCAGCAGTGGGACAGGGGCGCGCAATCAGCCCCAGCATTTT. The chain combines TRBV2 with TRBJ1-5, with TRBD1 matching over 9 bases. Germline trimming cut 4 bases from V and 2 bases from J; bases unmatched to any gene: 3. The CDR3 loop spans 15 amino acids. The V gene's germline CDR1 is SNHLY and CDR2 FYNNEI.